The 24 T cell receptor beta chains in this list originate from one sample, sequenced in a study of breast tumors, draining lymph nodes, adjacent tissues (dated by TCRdb to about 2016). Receptors were amplified or captured by multiplex PCR. Reads for this sample came from an Illumina HiSeq 2000. The raw public data were reprocessed by TCRdb itself: fastp quality trimming at Q25, MiXCR clonotype calling, in-frame beta chains only. Every distinct CDR3 protein forms one entry, paired with its most common genes and DNA. In all, the sample holds some 150,000 distinct CDR3 sequences, and approximately 30% of those were seen once. The ten largest clones add up to over 3.5% of the sample. The lymph node samples were taken from the axillary draining lymph nodes of breast cancer patients. The sample comprised axillary lymph node tissue. These receptors were taken from a female donor with breast cancer. Some clones in this sample may be carry-over from other donors' samples.

This clonotype has ten or more counts. The rearrangement uses TRBV7-2 and TRBJ2-4; weak D call: TRBD1 (6 bases). The germline V gene has CDR1 SGHTA and CDR2 FQGNSA. The CDR3 runs to 14 residues. Trimming left V 5 bases short and J 3 bases short, with 11 bases between. The CDR3 loop reads CASSLGGVKNIQYF. The CDR3 region has the DNA TGTGCCAGCAGCCTAGGGGGAGTCAAAAACATTCAGTACTTC.

V is TRBV15 and J is TRBJ1-2; 7 bases agree with TRBD1. V dropped 1 base and J dropped 6; count of bases not matched to a gene: 5. Germline-derived CDR1 and CDR2 are LNHNV and YYDKDF (reference sequence). The CDR3 covers 14 residues. CDR3 region: CATSRARGGDGYTF. Written as DNA, the CDR3 is TGTGCCACCAGCAGAGCCAGAGGGGGCGATGGCTACACCTTC.

This clonotype was counted ten times or more. The chain carries TRBV9 and TRBJ2-1; TRBD1 aligns across 9 bases. V gave up 0 bases and J gave up 6 bases; unmatched junction bases: 4. Looked up from germline, CDR1 is SGDLS and CDR2 is YYNGEE. CDR3 length: 15 residues. Here the CDR3 DNA reads TGTGCCAGCAGCGTAGGGACAGGGGCATTCAATGAGCAGTTCTTC. Translation: CASSVGTGAFNEQFF.

This clonotype was observed a few times. This may be a read error, as it is one base from a much larger clone. V gene TRBV7-9 combines with J gene TRBJ2-5, with 14 bases that match TRBD2. V shed 5 bases, J shed 7 bases, and the junction held 3 bases outside the gene matches. The CDR3 has 14 amino acids. Germline loops: CDR1 SEHNR, CDR2 FQNEAQ (reference sequence). The chain's CDR3 is CASSRLAGGGTQYF. As DNA, the CDR3 is TGTGCCAGCAGCCGACTAGCGGGGGGGGGGACCCAGTACTTC.

This clonotype was seen a handful of times. This sequence joins TRBV13 and TRBJ1-1; a possible D gene is TRBD1 (5 bases). CDR3 size: 12 residues. Germline V lookup: CDR1 PRHDT, CDR2 FYEKMQ (reference sequence). V shed 1 base and J shed 10 bases, with 10 bases lying between them. The chain's CDR3 is CASSLDRDPAFF. DNA of the CDR3: TGTGCCAGCAGCTTAGACCGGGACCCAGCTTTCTTT. The whole variable domain, remainder taken from reference TRBV13 and TRBJ1-1, is AAGVIQSPRHLIKEKRETATLKCYPIPRHDTVYWYQQGPGQDPQFLISFYEKMQSDKGSIPDRFSAQQFSDYHSELNMSSLELGDSALYFCASSLDRDPAFFGQGTRLTVV.

Many counts were recorded for this clonotype. J is TRBJ1-4 and V is TRBV18; D is uncertain. The germline V gene has CDR1 KGHSH and CDR2 LQKENI. The V gene lost 5 bases and the J gene lost 0 bases, with 4 bases spanning the gap. This CDR3 contains 13 residues. The CDR3 bases are TGTGCCAGCTCAACCCCAACTAATGAAAAACTGTTTTTT. It encodes CASSTPTNEKLFF.

The chain carries TRBV19 and TRBJ1-3, with 9 bases fitting TRBD1. The J segment lost 2 bases and the V segment lost 6 bases, leaving 20 bases of the junction unmatched. Per the germline V gene, CDR1 is LNHDA and CDR2 is SQIVND (reference sequence). This CDR3 spans 20 amino acids. The CDR3 region is CASSFDRQGESKDPGNTIYF. CDR3 DNA sequence: TGTGCCAGTAGCTTCGATAGACAGGGGGAATCCAAGGATCCTGGAAACACCATATATTTT.

This clonotype came up once. The chain links TRBV9 to TRBJ2-1; TRBD2 agrees at 10 bases. The CDR3 extends over 15 amino acids. The V segment lost 1 base and the J segment 6 bases; nucleotides outside the gene matches: 4. From germline, CDR1 is SGDLS and CDR2 YYNGEE. The CDR3 is CASSVTSGGANEQFF. The CDR3 bases are TGTGCCAGCAGCGTAACCAGCGGGGGGGCCAATGAGCAGTTCTTC. The full variable domain, its missing parts supplied by reference TRBV9 and TRBJ2-1, is DSGVTQTPKHLITATGQRVTLRCSPRSGDLSVYWYQQSLDQGLQFLIQYYNGEERAKGNILERFSAQQFPDLHSELNLSSLELGDSALYFCASSVTSGGANEQFFGPGTRLTVL.

This clonotype was observed at least ten times. As DNA, the CDR3 is TGTGCCAGTAGTACCCTACTGGCCACAGATACGCAGTATTTT. The encoded protein is CASSTLLATDTQYF. The chain has TRBV19 and TRBJ2-3; D is undetermined. There are 14 residues in the CDR3. Germline lookup yields CDR1 LNHDA and CDR2 SQIVND (reference sequence). The ends were cut back, 4 bases at V and 2 bases at J, with 10 bases in the middle.

The rearrangement joins TRBV6-2 or TRBV6-3 to TRBJ2-1, with 12 bases lining up with TRBD2. The CDR3 is made up of 11 amino acids. Looked up from germline, CDR1 is MNHEY and CDR2 is SVGEGT. J was trimmed by 16 bases and V by 6 bases; bases with no gene match: 4. CDR3 nucleotides: TGTGCCAGCAGGACTAGCGGGAGCCCTTTCTTC. This sequence encodes CASRTSGSPFF.

The sample holds many counts of this clonotype. This clone may be a read error of a much larger clone one base away. The chain uses TRBV20-1 and TRBJ1-6; TRBD1 is a possible D gene (5 bases). V was clipped by 6 bases and J by 14 bases, with 20 bases between them. The length of the CDR3 is 13 residues. Germline V gene lookup returns CDR1 DFQATT and CDR2 SNEGSKA (reference sequence). CDR3 loop: CSATGADYPALHF. DNA of the CDR3: TGCAGTGCAACCGGGGCGGACTATCCGGCCCTCCACTTT.

The sample holds many counts of this clonotype. The chain uses TRBV28 and TRBJ1-5, with D possibly being TRBD1 (6 bases). This CDR3 comprises 14 residues. Germline lookup yields CDR1 MDHEN and CDR2 SYDVKM. Trimming took 2 bases from V and 7 from J, leaving 12 bases between them. The CDR3 DNA reads TGTGCCAGCAGTTTAAGACAGGTGTTCCAGCCCCAGCATTTT. As protein: CASSLRQVFQPQHF.

Points on this clonotype: Compared with germline, one end of the junction differs, possibly owing to a read error. The chain joins TRBV15 to TRBJ1-2, with D hard to call. This CDR3 spans 15 amino acids. The V gene's germline CDR1 is LNHNV and CDR2 YYDKDF (reference sequence). The CDR3 coding sequence is TGTGCCGCCAGCAGAGATTTGGCAGAGACATGGGGCTACACCTTC. It codes for CAASRDLAETWGYTF. Variable domain in full (rest from reference TRBV15 and TRBJ1-2): DAMVIQNPRYQVTQFGKPVTLSCSQTLNHNVMYWYQQKSSQAPKLLFHYYDKDFNNEADTPDNFQSRRPNTSFCFLDIRSPGLGDTAMYLCAASRDLAETWGYTFGSGTRLTVV.

This clonotype was seen many times. V usage is TRBV20-1 and J usage is TRBJ2-5; perhaps TRBD2 as D (6 bases). This CDR3 has 12 residues. Germline assignment: CDR1 DFQATT and CDR2 SNEGSKA (reference sequence). Trimming shortened V by 1 base and J by 7 bases, and 10 bases separated the two germline ends. Written as DNA, the CDR3 is TGCAGTGCTAGAGCCCCCGGGGGGACCCAGTACTTC. Translation gives CSARAPGGTQYF.

Comment on this clonotype: One junction end disagrees with the germline gene, perhaps due to a read error. The J gene is TRBJ1-1, the V gene TRBV18; D may be TRBD1 (6 bases). This CDR3 spans 15 amino acids. Looked up from germline, CDR1 is KGHSH and CDR2 is LQKENI. The CDR3: CASSPEGGLKTEAFF. CDR3 DNA: TGTGCCAGCTCACCTGAGGGGGGATTGAAGACTGAAGCTTTCTTT.

This clonotype showed up just a few times. The rearrangement uses TRBV20-1 and TRBJ2-5; 10 bases are a match to TRBD2. Germline values: CDR1 DFQATT, CDR2 SNEGSKA (reference sequence). This CDR3 comprises 15 residues. With V trimmed by 7 bases and J by 11 bases, 19 bases remained unmatched. The CDR3 nucleotides read TGCAGTGTAGTGAGGGGGCTAGCGGGGGCCGGGCCTCAGTACTTC. Encoded protein: CSVVRGLAGAGPQYF.

Many counts were recorded for this clonotype. This rearrangement joins TRBV6-2 or TRBV6-3 to TRBJ2-7; no clear D gene. Germline CDR1 and CDR2: MNHEY and SVGEGT. The CDR3 length is 11 residues. V was clipped by 0 bases and J by 7 bases, with 4 bases between them. DNA for the CDR3: TGTGCCAGCAGTTACTCGGGGGAGCAGTACTTC. Translating it yields CASSYSGEQYF.

This clonotype was detected ten times or more. The chain is built from TRBV9 and TRBJ1-3; D is undetermined. The CDR3 runs to 14 residues. CDR1 is SGDLS and CDR2 is YYNGEE in the germline V gene. V dropped 3 bases and J dropped 0 bases, with 7 bases sitting between them. The CDR3 DNA reads TGTGCCAGCAGCGGCGACCCCTCTGGAAACACCATATATTTT. This translates into CASSGDPSGNTIYF. The complete variable domain, with remaining parts taken from reference TRBV9 and TRBJ1-3, reads DSGVTQTPKHLITATGQRVTLRCSPRSGDLSVYWYQQSLDQGLQFLIQYYNGEERAKGNILERFSAQQFPDLHSELNLSSLELGDSALYFCASSGDPSGNTIYFGEGSWLTVV.

This chain connects TRBV7-3 to TRBJ1-4, with D maybe TRBD1 (5 bases). The CDR3 loop spans 15 amino acids. The germline V gene encodes CDR1 SGHTA and CDR2 FQGTGA. The V end was cut by 5 bases, the J end by 7 bases, with 17 bases between. CDR3 sequence reads: CASSLGLAGGEKLFF. CDR3 in DNA: TGTGCCAGCAGCCTCGGACTAGCGGGGGGTGAAAAACTGTTTTTT.

CDR3: CASSDTRLTDTQYF. The CDR3 DNA sequence: TGTGCCAGCAGTGATACTAGGCTCACAGATACGCAGTATTTT. The chain recombines TRBV2 with TRBJ2-3; D might be TRBD2 (5 bases). The CDR3 has 14 residues. CDR1 is SNHLY and CDR2 is FYNNEI in the germline V gene. V gave up 3 bases and J gave up 2 bases, with 9 bases separating them.

This clonotype occurred a few times. The CDR3 coding sequence is TGTGCCAGCTATCGACCGGGACAGGCGAACACCGGGGAGCTGTTTTTT. It specifies CASYRPGQANTGELFF. The genes are TRBV19 and TRBJ2-2, with TRBD1 matching 8 bases. The germline gives CDR1 LNHDA, CDR2 SQIVND (reference sequence). V gave up 9 bases and J gave up 0 bases; unmatched junction bases: 9. CDR3 length: 16 residues.

CDR3 sequence: CASSGGGQGGNIQYF. Written as DNA, the CDR3 is TGCGCCAGCAGCGGGGGGGGCCAGGGAGGAAACATTCAGTACTTC. The chain employs TRBV5-1 and TRBJ2-4; tentative D call: TRBD2 (7 bases). The length of the CDR3 is 15 residues. Germline V CDR1 and CDR2: SGHRS, YFSETQ. V was cut by 4 bases and J by 6 bases, with 17 bases left in between.

This chain joins TRBV24-1 and TRBJ1-5; 7 bases match TRBD1. This CDR3 is built from 15 residues. Germline-derived CDR1 and CDR2 are KGHDR and SFDVKD. V shed 9 bases and J 3 bases; nucleotides not matched to a gene: 10. The CDR3 is CATLPPGQHNQPQHF. CDR3 DNA sequence: TGTGCCACCCTCCCCCCGGGACAGCACAATCAGCCCCAGCATTTT.

This clonotype was seen many times. This CDR3 reads CASSLIERGEKLFF. DNA for the CDR3: TGTGCCAGCAGTTTAATCGAGCGGGGCGAAAAACTGTTTTTT. The chain is built from TRBV12-3 or TRBV12-4 and TRBJ1-4; possibly TRBD1 for D (5 bases). The CDR3 length is 14 residues. V lost 2 bases and J 8 bases, leaving 12 bases between the germline ends.